Listed below are T cell receptor beta chains from one sample, sequenced in a study of T cell responses to AZD1222 COVID-19 vaccine. Assay: immunoSEQ multiplex PCR; the TCRdb copy retains only in-frame clones and omits some. The table records about 140,000 clones, roughly 88% of them present only once. Specimen: peripheral blood, collected on day 0 of AZD1222 vaccination. These receptor sequences come from an adult in good health. Each CDR3 is given with its conserved first and last residue.

V gene	CDR3 length	J gene	CDR3 protein
TRBV5-4	15	TRBJ1-1	CASRRGTGGDTEAFF
TRBV5-1	15	TRBJ2-1	CASSLGSSSYNEQFF
TRBV10-3	14	TRBJ2-1	CAIRTSGTHNEQFF
TRBV10-2	12	TRBJ2-1	CASRWGYNEQFF
TRBV19	13	TRBJ2-2	CASVRGNTGELFF
TRBV14	12	TRBJ2-1	CASSQLANEQFF
TRBV5-4	15	TRBJ1-2	CASSLARDSRYGYTF
TRBV18	12	TRBJ1-2	CASSPTQNGYTF
TRBV7-9	12	TRBJ1-1	CASSFEATEAFF
TRBV4-2	14	TRBJ1-2	CASSQTGVAYGYTF
TRBV7-6	14	TRBJ2-7	CASSHGTSGNEQYF
TRBV10-3	15	TRBJ2-7	CAISEETGITYEQYF
TRBV7-4	14	TRBJ1-1	CAGILDRMNTEAFF
TRBV25-1	15	TRBJ2-3	CASSEYMQGADTQYF
TRBV27	12	TRBJ2-7	CASSSYSYEQYF
TRBV29-1	12	TRBJ2-2	CSVEKNTGELFF
TRBV18	16	TRBJ2-3	CASSPPQRTGTDTQYF
TRBV4-1	16	TRBJ1-1	CASSPRDSRSQTEAFF
TRBV12-3/TRBV12-4	13	TRBJ1-1	CAVAEGRNTEAFF
TRBV6-5	15	TRBJ1-2	CASSYPGTGDYGYTF
TRBV19	14	TRBJ2-5	CASSMAGSWETQYF
TRBV6-2/TRBV6-3	11	TRBJ2-7	CASSDGYEQYF
TRBV19	14	TRBJ2-1	CASSIDGGPQKQFF
TRBV18	13	TRBJ1-1	CASSPPGAAEAFF